This TCR beta chain emerged from a study of CXCR3-negative and CXCR3-positive naive CD8 T cells. The study sorted every CD8+ T cell subset in triplicate at hundreds of thousands of cells each. Remarks on this clonotype: Its specificity is unknown.

Whole-study results and caveats: Higher TRB CDR3 hydrophobicity marked CXCR3-positive naive cells relative to CXCR3-negative naive cells. After cryopreservation, CXCR3 expression dropped partially; most assays used fresh PBMCs.

The TRB cDNA libraries were prepared by 5' RACE with UMI labels. TCRdb reprocessed the 5' RACE reads, with one entry per CDR3 protein and no DNA. This listing includes about 63,000 distinct CDR3 sequences. The TCR was taken from a human donor in good health. Some clones in this sample may be carry-over from other donors' samples. The sequencing sample was made of naive CXCR3+ CD8+ T cells from blood. Noted subset: CD45RO-CCR7+CD27+CD95- naive CD8+ T cells expressing CXCR3 (TNR3+).

The CDR3 sequence: CATRWVSSSYEQYF. The chain carries TRBV28 and TRBJ2-7. This CDR3 comprises 14 residues. Germline V CDR1 and CDR2: MDHEN, SYDVKM. Full variable domain (rest looked up from reference TRBV28 and TRBJ2-7): DVKVTQSSRYLVKRTGEKVFLECVQDMDHENMFWYRQDPGLGLRLIYFSYDVKMKEKGDIPEGYSVSREKKERFSLILESASTNQTSMYLCATRWVSSSYEQYFGPGTRLTVT.